This record looks at one T cell receptor (beta chain) sequence and its context. The antigen remains undetermined. The germline V gene has CDR1 SGHDN and CDR2 FVKESK. V was pared by 3 bases and J by 4 bases, with 10 bases between. The CDR3 has 13 residues. This sample is drawn from a study of T-cell reconstitution after alpha-beta-depleted transplantation in children. Points from the study as a whole: Alpha-beta T cells present about two months after transplant were reported to originate from several hundred expanded graft clones. A year post-transplant, T-cell counts and diversity derived mostly from newly produced T cells.

During its preparation, the TCRbeta library received unique molecular identifiers. MiXCR, applied by TCRdb to the PCR reads, yields one record per CDR3 protein. The sample includes 500,000 to 750,000 distinct CDR3 sequences, over 10% of them seen just once. The chain couples TRBV14 to TRBJ2-7, with a possible D match to TRBD1 (5 bases). Specimen: PBMCs, mostly from graft donor cells, collected 360 days after TCRalphabeta/CD19-depleted stem cell transplant. The sequence was collected from a male patient younger than 18 who had a stem cell transplant for acute myeloid leukemia, so the T cells may come from the graft donor. The CDR3, as DNA: TGTGCCAGCAGCCACGGACACCGATACGAGCAGTACTTC. This translates into CASSHGHRYEQYF.